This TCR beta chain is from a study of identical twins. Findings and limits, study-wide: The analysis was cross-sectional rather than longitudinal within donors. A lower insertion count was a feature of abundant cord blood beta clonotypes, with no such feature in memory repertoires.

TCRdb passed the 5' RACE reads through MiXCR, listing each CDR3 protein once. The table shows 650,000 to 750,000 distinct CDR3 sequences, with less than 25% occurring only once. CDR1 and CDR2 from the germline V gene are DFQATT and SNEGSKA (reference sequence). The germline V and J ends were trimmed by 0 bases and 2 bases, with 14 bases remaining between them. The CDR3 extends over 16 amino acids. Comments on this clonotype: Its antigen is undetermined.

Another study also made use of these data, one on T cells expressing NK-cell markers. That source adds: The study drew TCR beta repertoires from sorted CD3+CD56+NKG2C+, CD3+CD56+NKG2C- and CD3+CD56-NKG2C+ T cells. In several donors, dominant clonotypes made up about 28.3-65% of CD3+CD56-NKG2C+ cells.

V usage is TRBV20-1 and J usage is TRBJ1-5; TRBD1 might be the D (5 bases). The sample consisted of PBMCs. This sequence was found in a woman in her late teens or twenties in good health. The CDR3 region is CSARDLGGIGNQPQHF. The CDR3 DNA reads TGCAGTGCTAGAGATCTGGGGGGTATTGGCAATCAGCCCCAGCATTTT.